The 16 T cell receptor beta chains given below trace back to one sample, sequenced in a study of blood T cell repertoires in COVID-19. Measured with immunoSEQ multiplex PCR; TCRdb has only the in-frame clones, and not every one. The top ten clones hold approximately 5.1% of a sample with approximately 240,000 clones, around 84% of them seen once. Sample: peripheral blood. These receptor sequences come from a woman aged 55-69 years who had recovered from COVID-19.

This clone was seen a few times. This chain uses TRBV6-6 with TRBJ1-2; tentative D call: TRBD1 (6 bases). Germline V lookup: CDR1 MNHNY, CDR2 SVGAGI (reference sequence). The CDR3 spans 13 residues. Trimming removed 5 bases from V and 3 bases from J, with 10 bases in between. CDR3 DNA sequence: TGTGCCAGCAGTAGACAGGCGGACTATGGCTACACCTTC. As protein: CASSRQADYGYTF.

The chain is built from TRBV14 and TRBJ2-5; 7 bases map to TRBD1. CDR1 and CDR2 (germline): SGHDN, FVKESK. Losses at the gene ends were 1 base for V and 6 bases for J; bases not matched to a gene: 17. The CDR3 runs to 18 residues. DNA of the CDR3: TGTGCCAGCAGCCAAGTCGAGACAGGGCCTTTCCCCCCGAAGACCCAGTACTTC. Translation gives CASSQVETGPFPPKTQYF. Full variable domain (rest looked up from reference TRBV14 and TRBJ2-5): EAGVTQFPSHSVIEKGQTVTLRCDPISGHDNLYWYRRVMGKEIKFLLHFVKESKQDESGMPNNRFLAERTGGTYSTLKVQPAELEDSGVYFCASSQVETGPFPPKTQYFGPGTRLLVL.

The rearrangement links TRBV10-3 to TRBJ2-4; D perhaps matches TRBD2 (5 bases). Germline V lookup: CDR1 ENHRY, CDR2 SYGVKD. This CDR3 contains 17 residues. V lost 2 bases, J lost 0 bases, and 14 bases lay in between. CDR3 sequence: CAISETSLTLAKNIQYF. The CDR3 region has the DNA TGTGCCATCAGTGAGACTAGTCTGACCCTAGCCAAAAACATTCAGTACTTC.

CDR3 DNA sequence: TGCGCCAGCAGCGGGGCTAGCGGCACAGATACGCAGTATTTT. Translated: CASSGASGTDTQYF. The rearrangement joins TRBV4-1 to TRBJ2-3; a possible D gene is TRBD2 (6 bases). This CDR3 spans 14 amino acids. Per germline, CDR1 MGHRA and CDR2 YSYEKL. Trimming cost V 5 bases and J 1 base, with 10 bases left between them.

This clone was seen just once. The V call is TRBV9, the J call TRBJ2-3; D unresolved. The V gene's germline CDR1 is SGDLS and CDR2 YYNGEE. The V gene lost 0 bases and the J gene lost 3 bases, with 8 bases spanning the gap. The CDR3 runs to 14 residues. Written as DNA, the CDR3 is TGTGCCAGCAGCGTAGATGGTGCGACAGATACGCAGTATTTT. Translation gives CASSVDGATDTQYF.

This clone was detected only a few times. The chain is built from TRBV27 and TRBJ2-2; D is possibly TRBD1 (6 bases). Trimming stripped 8 bases from V and 0 bases from J, with 13 bases between. CDR3 length: 15 residues. Germline CDR1 reads MNHEY; CDR2 reads SMNVEV (reference sequence). This CDR3 is CASASGTTNTGELFF. CDR3 nucleotides: TGTGCCAGCGCTTCGGGGACAACGAACACCGGGGAGCTGTTTTTT.

The rearrangement uses TRBV4-1 and TRBJ2-3; 10 nucleotides agree with TRBD2. Germline V gene lookup returns CDR1 MGHRA and CDR2 YSYEKL. The J segment lost 0 bases and the V segment lost 3 bases, leaving 3 bases of the junction unmatched. There are 16 residues in the CDR3. DNA of the CDR3: TGCGCCAGCAGCCACCCGGGACTAGCGAGCACAGATACGCAGTATTTT. The encoded protein is CASSHPGLASTDTQYF.

The gene calls are TRBV29-1 and TRBJ1-1, with D possibly matching TRBD1 (5 bases). The CDR3 is 12 amino acids. V was trimmed by 4 bases and J by 10 bases, leaving 16 bases between them. The V gene's germline CDR1 is SQVTM and CDR2 ANQGSEA. The CDR3 loop reads CSVVVPPGGAFF. The DNA for the CDR3 is TGCAGCGTTGTAGTCCCCCCGGGGGGAGCTTTCTTT.

Only one count was recorded for this clone. This chain links TRBV6-6 with TRBJ1-2; 8 nucleotides align to TRBD1. This CDR3 spans 15 amino acids. J was trimmed by 3 bases and V by 9 bases; bases with no gene match: 12. Germline assignment: CDR1 MNHNY and CDR2 SVGAGI (reference sequence). The CDR3 loop is CASQTRKGQDYGYTF. CDR3 bases: TGTGCCAGTCAGACGCGGAAGGGACAGGACTATGGCTACACCTTC.

This chain joins TRBV20-1 and TRBJ2-7; 7 nucleotides match TRBD1. The CDR3 loop spans 11 amino acids. J was trimmed by 7 bases and V by 5 bases; bases with no gene match: 5. Germline values: CDR1 DFQATT, CDR2 SNEGSKA (reference sequence). The CDR3 DNA reads TGCAGTGCTTTACAGGGGTGGGAGCAGTACTTC. This translates into CSALQGWEQYF.

On this clone itself: This CDR3 is also generated by other DNA sequences in the sample. This sequence joins TRBV4-1 and TRBJ1-3; the D gene is possibly TRBD1 (6 bases). V lost 0 bases and J lost 0, with 12 bases in between. Germline V gene sequence: CDR1 MGHRA, CDR2 YSYEKL. CDR3 length equals 17 residues. CDR3 in amino acids: CASSQDTGGLSGNTIYF. In DNA, the CDR3 is TGCGCCAGCAGCCAAGACACCGGGGGGCTCTCTGGAAACACCATATATTTT.

V and J are TRBV13 and TRBJ2-1, with TRBD1 matching over 8 bases. The V gene's germline CDR1 is PRHDT and CDR2 FYEKMQ (reference sequence). The CDR3 spans 14 residues. V shed 2 bases and J 4 bases; nucleotides not matched to a gene: 1. The CDR3 sequence: CASSLRQGYNEQFF. The CDR3, as DNA: TGTGCCAGCAGCTTAAGACAGGGGTACAATGAGCAGTTCTTC.

The rearrangement joins TRBV9 to TRBJ1-2; TRBD1 matches 9 bases. This CDR3 is built from 16 residues. J was trimmed by 2 bases and V by 4 bases; bases with no gene match: 9. Germline V gene lookup returns CDR1 SGDLS and CDR2 YYNGEE. The CDR3 DNA reads TGTGCCAGCAGCACCCGACCGGGACAGGGAAACTATGGCTACACCTTC. Its protein is CASSTRPGQGNYGYTF.

This chain links TRBV4-1 with TRBJ2-1; 9 bases line up with TRBD1. V was pared by 0 bases and J by 6 bases, with 9 bases of the junction left unmatched. This CDR3 is built from 17 residues. Per germline, CDR1 MGHRA and CDR2 YSYEKL. The CDR3 DNA reads TGCGCCAGCAGCCAAGATGTTAGGGACAGGGAGATCAATGAGCAGTTCTTC. It yields the protein CASSQDVRDREINEQFF.

This chain uses TRBV28 with TRBJ1-4, with D possibly being TRBD1 (5 bases). CDR1 MDHEN and CDR2 SYDVKM come from the germline V gene. This CDR3 contains 15 residues. Trimming pared 4 bases from V and 8 bases from J, leaving 17 bases between. This CDR3 reads CASSSHDSSSEKLFF. DNA of the CDR3: TGTGCCAGCAGTTCCCACGACAGTAGTTCGGAAAAACTGTTTTTT. Full variable domain (rest looked up from reference TRBV28 and TRBJ1-4): DVKVTQSSRYLVKRTGEKVFLECVQDMDHENMFWYRQDPGLGLRLIYFSYDVKMKEKGDIPEGYSVSREKKERFSLILESASTNQTSMYLCASSSHDSSSEKLFFGSGTQLSVL.

The chain has TRBV28 and TRBJ1-5, with D unresolved. The CDR3 is 12 amino acids. Trimming cost V 2 bases and J 6 bases, with 5 bases left between them. The germline V gene encodes CDR1 MDHEN and CDR2 SYDVKM. The CDR3 sequence: CASSLRGQPQHF. The DNA of the CDR3 is TGTGCCAGCAGTTTACGCGGTCAGCCCCAGCATTTT.